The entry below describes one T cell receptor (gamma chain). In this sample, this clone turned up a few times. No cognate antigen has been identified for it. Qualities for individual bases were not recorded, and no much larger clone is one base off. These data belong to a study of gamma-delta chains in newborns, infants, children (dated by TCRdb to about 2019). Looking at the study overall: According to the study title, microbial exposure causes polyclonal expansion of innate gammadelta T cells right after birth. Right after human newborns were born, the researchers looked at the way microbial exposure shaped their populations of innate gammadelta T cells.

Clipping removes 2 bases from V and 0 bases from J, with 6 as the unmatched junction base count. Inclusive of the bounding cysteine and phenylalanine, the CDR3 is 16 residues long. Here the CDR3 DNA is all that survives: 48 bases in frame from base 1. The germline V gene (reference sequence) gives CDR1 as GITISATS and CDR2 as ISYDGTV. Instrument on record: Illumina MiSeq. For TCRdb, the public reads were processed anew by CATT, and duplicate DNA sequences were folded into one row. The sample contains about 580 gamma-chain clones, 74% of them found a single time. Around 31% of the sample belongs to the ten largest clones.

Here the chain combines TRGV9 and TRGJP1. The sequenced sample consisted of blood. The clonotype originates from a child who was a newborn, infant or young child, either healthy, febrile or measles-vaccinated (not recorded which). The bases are TGTGCCTTGTGGGAGGCCCATTATACCACTGGTTGGTTCAAGATATTT. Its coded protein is CALWEAHYTTGWFKIF.